This T cell receptor (beta chain) was recovered during a study of blood T cells in healthy people across ages. The study's findings and limits: Strongly correlated with naive T cell percentage was TCR beta diversity.

Isolating PBMCs gave at least 6 million of these cells per sample. A note on this clonotype: Its antigen is still unknown.

The ends lost 5 bases at V and 6 bases at J; junction bases unmatched: 4. Germline CDR1 is SQVTM and CDR2 is ANQGSEA. The CDR3 has 12 residues. Sample-barcoded 5' priming and a J-beta primer mix drove a second PCR of about 6 to 12 cycles. MiXCR, applied by TCRdb to the 5' RACE reads, yields one record per CDR3 protein. Here the sample spans approximately 360,000 distinct CDR3 sequences, more than 45% being singletons. The source is a man between 60 and 75 years old in good health. Sequenced: blood. The chain uses TRBV29-1 and TRBJ2-3, with 8 bases aligning to TRBD2. The CDR3 DNA reads as TGCAGCGTTATTAGCGGGAAGGATACGCAGTATTTT. Its protein product is CSVISGKDTQYF.